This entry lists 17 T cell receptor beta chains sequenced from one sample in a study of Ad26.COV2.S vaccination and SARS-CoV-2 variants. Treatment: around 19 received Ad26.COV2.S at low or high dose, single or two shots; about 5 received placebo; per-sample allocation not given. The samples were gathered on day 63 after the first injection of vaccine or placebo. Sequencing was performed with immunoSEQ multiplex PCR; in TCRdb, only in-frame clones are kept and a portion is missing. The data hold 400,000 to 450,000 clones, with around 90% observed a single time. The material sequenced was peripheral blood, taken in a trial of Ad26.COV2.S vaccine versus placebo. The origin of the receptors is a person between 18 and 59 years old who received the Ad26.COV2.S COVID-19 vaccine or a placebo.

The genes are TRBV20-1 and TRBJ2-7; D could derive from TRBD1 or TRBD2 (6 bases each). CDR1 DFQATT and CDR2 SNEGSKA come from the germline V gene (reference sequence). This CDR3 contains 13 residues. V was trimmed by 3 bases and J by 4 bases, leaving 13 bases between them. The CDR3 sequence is CSASGGRSYEQYF. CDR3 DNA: TGCAGTGCTAGTGGGGGGCGATCTTACGAGCAGTACTTC.

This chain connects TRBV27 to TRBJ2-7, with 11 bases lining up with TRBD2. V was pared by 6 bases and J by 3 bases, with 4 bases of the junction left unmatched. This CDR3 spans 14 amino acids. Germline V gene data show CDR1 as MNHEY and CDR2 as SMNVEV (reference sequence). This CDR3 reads CASRGLAAGYEQYF. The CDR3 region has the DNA TGTGCCAGCAGGGGACTAGCGGCCGGCTACGAGCAGTACTTC.

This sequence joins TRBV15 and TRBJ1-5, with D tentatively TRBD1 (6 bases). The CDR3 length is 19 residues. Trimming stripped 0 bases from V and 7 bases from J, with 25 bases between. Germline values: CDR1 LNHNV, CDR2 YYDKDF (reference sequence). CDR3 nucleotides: TGTGCCACCAGCAGAGATCGGACGATAACAGGGAATCAGCCCCAGCCCCAGCATTTT. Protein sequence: CATSRDRTITGNQPQPQHF.

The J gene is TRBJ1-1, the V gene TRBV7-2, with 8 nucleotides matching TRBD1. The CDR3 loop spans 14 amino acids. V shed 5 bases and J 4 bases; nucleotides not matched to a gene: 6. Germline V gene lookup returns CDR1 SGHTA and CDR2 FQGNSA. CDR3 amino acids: CASSPWTGRTEAFF. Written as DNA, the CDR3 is TGTGCCAGCAGCCCCTGGACAGGGCGCACTGAAGCTTTCTTT.

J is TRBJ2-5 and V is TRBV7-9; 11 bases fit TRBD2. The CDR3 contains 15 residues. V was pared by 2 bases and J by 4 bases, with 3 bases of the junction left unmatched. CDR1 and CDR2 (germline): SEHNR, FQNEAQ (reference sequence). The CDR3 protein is CASSLLAGGTETQYF. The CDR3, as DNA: TGTGCCAGCAGCTTACTAGCGGGAGGAACAGAGACCCAGTACTTC.

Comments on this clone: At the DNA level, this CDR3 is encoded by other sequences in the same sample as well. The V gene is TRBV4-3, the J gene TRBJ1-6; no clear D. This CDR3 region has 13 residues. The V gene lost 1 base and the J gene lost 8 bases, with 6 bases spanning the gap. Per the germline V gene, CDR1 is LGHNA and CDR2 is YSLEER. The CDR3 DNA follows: TGCGCCAGCAGCCAAGCAAGCCATTCACCCCTCCACTTT. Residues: CASSQASHSPLHF.

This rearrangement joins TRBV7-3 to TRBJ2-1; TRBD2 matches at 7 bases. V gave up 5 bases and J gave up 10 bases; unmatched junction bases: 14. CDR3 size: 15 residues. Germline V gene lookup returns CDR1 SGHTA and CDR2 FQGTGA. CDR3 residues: CASSPGTTRQEEQFF. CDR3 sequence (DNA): TGTGCCAGCAGCCCCGGGACTACCCGGCAGGAAGAGCAGTTCTTC.

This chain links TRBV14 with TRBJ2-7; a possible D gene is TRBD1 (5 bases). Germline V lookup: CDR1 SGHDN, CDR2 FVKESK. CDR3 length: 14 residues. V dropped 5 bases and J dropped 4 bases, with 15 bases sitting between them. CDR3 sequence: CASSKGHRRYEQYF. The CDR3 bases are TGTGCCAGCAGCAAAGGTCACAGGAGATACGAGCAGTACTTC.

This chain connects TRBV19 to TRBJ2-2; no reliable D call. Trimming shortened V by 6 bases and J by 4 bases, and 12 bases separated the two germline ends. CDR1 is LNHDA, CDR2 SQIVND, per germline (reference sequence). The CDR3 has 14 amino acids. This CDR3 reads CASRGNPLTGELFF. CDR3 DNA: TGTGCCAGTAGGGGGAACCCGCTCACCGGGGAGCTGTTTTTT.

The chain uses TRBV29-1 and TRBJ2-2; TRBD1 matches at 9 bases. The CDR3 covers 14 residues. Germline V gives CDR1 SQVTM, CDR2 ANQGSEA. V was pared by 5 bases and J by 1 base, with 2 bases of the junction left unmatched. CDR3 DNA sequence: TGCAGCGTTAGACAGGGGGAGAACACCGGGGAGCTGTTTTTT. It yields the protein CSVRQGENTGELFF.

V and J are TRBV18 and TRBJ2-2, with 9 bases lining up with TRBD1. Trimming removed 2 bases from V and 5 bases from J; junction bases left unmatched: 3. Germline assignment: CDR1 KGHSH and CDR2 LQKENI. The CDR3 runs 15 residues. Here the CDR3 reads CASSPGTGRTGELFF. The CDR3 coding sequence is TGTGCCAGCTCACCAGGGACAGGGAGGACCGGGGAGCTGTTTTTT.

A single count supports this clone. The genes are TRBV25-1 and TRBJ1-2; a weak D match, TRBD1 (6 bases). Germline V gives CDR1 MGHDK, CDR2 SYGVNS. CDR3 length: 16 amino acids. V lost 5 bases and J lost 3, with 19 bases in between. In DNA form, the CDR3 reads TGTGCCAGCAGTCCGTTCCCCGGGACAATAGACTATGGCTACACCTTC. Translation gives CASSPFPGTIDYGYTF.

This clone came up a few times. The CDR3 nucleotides read TGCGCCAGCAGCCAGACTGACAGGGGAAGCAATCAGCCCCAGCATTTT. It translates to CASSQTDRGSNQPQHF. The chain uses TRBV4-1 and TRBJ1-5, with 8 bases matching TRBD1. The ends lost 3 bases at V and 1 base at J; junction bases unmatched: 5. The CDR3 runs 16 residues. CDR1 and CDR2 from the germline V gene are MGHRA and YSYEKL.

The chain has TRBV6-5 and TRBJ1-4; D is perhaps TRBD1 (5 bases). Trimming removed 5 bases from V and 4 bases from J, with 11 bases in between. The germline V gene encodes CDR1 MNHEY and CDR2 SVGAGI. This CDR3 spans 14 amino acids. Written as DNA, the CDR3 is TGTGCCAGCAGTCCCGGGACGATTAATGAAAAACTGTTTTTT. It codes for CASSPGTINEKLFF.

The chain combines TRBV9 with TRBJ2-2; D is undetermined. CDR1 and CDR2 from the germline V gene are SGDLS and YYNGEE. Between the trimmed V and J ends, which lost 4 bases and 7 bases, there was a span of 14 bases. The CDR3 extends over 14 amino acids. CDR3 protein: CASSPRAEGGELFF. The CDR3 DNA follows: TGTGCCAGCAGCCCCCGGGCCGAAGGCGGGGAGCTGTTTTTT.

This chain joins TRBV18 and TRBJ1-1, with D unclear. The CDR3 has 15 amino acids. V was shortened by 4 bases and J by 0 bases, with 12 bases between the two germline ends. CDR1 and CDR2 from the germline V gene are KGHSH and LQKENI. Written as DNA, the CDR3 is TGTGCCAGCTCACACGATTACACAGTGAACACTGAAGCTTTCTTT. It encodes CASSHDYTVNTEAFF.

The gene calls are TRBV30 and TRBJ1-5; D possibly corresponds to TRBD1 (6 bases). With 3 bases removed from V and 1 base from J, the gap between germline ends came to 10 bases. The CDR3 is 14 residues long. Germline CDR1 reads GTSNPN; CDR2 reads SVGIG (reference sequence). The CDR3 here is CAWRADRSNQPQHF. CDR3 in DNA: TGTGCCTGGAGGGCCGACAGGAGCAATCAGCCCCAGCATTTT.